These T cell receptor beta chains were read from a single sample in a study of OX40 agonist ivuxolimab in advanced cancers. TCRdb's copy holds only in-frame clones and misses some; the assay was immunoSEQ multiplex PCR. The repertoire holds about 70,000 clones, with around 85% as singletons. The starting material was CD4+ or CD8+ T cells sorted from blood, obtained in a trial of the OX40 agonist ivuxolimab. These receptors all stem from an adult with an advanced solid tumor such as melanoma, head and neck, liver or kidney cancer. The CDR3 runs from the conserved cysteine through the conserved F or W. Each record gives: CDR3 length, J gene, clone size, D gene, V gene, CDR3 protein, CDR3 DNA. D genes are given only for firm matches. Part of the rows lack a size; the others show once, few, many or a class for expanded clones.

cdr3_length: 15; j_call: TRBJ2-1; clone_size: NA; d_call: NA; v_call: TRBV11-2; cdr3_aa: CASSLSPGSQNEQFF; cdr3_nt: TGTGCCAGCAGCTTATCCCCGGGGTCTCAAAATGAGCAGTTCTTC
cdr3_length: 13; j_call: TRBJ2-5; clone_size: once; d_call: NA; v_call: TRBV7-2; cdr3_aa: CASSSRQGETQYF; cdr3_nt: TGTGCCAGCAGCTCCCGTCAGGGCGAGACCCAGTACTTC
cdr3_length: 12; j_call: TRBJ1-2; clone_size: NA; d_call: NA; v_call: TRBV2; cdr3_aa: CASSEMGSGYTF; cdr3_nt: TGTGCCAGCAGTGAAATGGGGAGTGGCTACACCTTC
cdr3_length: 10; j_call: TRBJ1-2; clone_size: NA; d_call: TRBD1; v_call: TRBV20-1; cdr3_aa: CSPDRGGYTF; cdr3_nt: TGCAGTCCCGACAGGGGTGGCTACACCTTC
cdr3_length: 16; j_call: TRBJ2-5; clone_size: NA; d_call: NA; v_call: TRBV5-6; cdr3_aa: CASSSLQGTTGETQYF; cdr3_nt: TGTGCCAGCAGCAGCTTACAGGGAACGACGGGAGAGACCCAGTACTTC
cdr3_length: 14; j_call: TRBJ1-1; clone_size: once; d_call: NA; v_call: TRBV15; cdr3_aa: CATSRSLGLTEAFF; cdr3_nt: TGTGCCACCAGCAGATCTCTGGGACTCACTGAAGCTTTCTTT
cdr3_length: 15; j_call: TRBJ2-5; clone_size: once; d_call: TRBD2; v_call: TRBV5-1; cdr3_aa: CASSLGASGDETQYF; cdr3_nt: TGCGCCAGCAGCTTGGGGGCTAGCGGGGACGAGACCCAGTACTTC
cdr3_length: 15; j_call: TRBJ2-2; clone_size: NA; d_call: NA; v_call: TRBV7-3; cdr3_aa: CASSSQRGNTGELFF; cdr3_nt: TGTGCCAGCAGCTCCCAGCGCGGGAACACCGGGGAGCTGTTTTTT
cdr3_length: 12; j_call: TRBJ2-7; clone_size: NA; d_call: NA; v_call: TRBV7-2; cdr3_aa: CASSLDRGWQYF; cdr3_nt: TGTGCCAGCAGCTTGGACCGGGGTTGGCAGTACTTC
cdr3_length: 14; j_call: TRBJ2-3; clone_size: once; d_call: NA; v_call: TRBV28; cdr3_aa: CASSFDGPIDTQYF; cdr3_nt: TGTGCCAGCAGTTTCGACGGACCCATAGATACGCAGTATTTT
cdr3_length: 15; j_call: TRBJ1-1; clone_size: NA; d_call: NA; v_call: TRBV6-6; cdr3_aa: CASTFSRAGGTEAFF; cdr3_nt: TGTGCCAGCACCTTTTCTAGAGCCGGGGGCACTGAAGCTTTCTTT
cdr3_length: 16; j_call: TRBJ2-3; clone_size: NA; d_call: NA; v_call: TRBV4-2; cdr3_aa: CASSQDESRSTDTQYF; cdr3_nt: TGTGCCAGCAGCCAAGATGAGTCCAGGTCGACAGATACGCAGTATTTT
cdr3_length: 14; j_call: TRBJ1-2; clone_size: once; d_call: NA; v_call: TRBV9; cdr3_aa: CASSVAMMGPGYTF; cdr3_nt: TGTGCCAGCAGCGTAGCAATGATGGGACCGGGGTACACCTTC
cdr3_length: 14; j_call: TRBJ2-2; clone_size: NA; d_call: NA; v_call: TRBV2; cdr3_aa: CATRAQMNTGELFF; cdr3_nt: TGTGCCACCCGGGCCCAGATGAACACCGGGGAGCTGTTTTTT
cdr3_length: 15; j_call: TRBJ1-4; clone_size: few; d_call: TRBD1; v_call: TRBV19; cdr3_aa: CASRPRGTGDEKLFF; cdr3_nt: TGTGCCAGTAGGCCAAGGGGGACAGGGGATGAAAAACTGTTTTTT
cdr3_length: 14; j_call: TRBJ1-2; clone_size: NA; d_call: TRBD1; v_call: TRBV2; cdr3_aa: CASSEEGAGLGYTF; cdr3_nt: TGTGCCAGCAGTGAGGAGGGGGCGGGTTTAGGCTACACCTTC
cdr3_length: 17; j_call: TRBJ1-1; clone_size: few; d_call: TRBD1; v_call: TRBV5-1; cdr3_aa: CASSLGPRQGQNTEAFF; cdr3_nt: TGCGCCAGCAGCTTGGGTCCGCGACAGGGACAGAACACTGAAGCTTTCTTT
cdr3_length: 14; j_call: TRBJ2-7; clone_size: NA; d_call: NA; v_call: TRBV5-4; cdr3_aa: CASSSIGVAYEQYF; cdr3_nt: TGTGCCAGCAGCTCCATCGGGGTAGCCTACGAGCAGTACTTC
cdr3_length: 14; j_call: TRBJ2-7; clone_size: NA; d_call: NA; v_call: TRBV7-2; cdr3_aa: CASSLAHGAYEQYF; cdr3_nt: TGTGCCAGCAGCTTAGCGCACGGAGCCTACGAGCAGTACTTC
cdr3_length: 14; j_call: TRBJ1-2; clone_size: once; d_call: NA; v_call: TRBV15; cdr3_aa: CATSRENKIYGYTF; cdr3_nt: TGTGCCACCAGCAGAGAAAACAAGATCTATGGCTACACCTTC
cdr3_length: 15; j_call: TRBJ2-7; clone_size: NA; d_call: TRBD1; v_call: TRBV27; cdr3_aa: CASSLGQGGTYEQYF; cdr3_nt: TGTGCCAGCAGTTTGGGACAGGGGGGCACCTACGAGCAGTACTTC
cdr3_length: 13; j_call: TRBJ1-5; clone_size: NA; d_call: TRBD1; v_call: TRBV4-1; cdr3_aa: CASSPQGGQPQHF; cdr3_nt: TGCGCCAGCAGCCCACAGGGGGGCCAGCCCCAGCATTTT
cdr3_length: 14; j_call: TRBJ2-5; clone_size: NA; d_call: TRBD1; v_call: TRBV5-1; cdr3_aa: CASSRGQGWETQYF; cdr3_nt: TGCGCCAGCAGCAGGGGACAGGGCTGGGAGACCCAGTACTTC
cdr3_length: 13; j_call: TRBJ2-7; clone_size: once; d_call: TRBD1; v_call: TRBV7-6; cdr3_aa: CASSLDRGREQYF; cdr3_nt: TGTGCCAGCAGCTTAGACAGGGGGCGCGAGCAGTACTTC
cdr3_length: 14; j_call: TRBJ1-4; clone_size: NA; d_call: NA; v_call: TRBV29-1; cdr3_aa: CSVVRVGTNEKLFF; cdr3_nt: TGCAGCGTTGTCAGGGTGGGGACTAATGAAAAACTGTTTTTT
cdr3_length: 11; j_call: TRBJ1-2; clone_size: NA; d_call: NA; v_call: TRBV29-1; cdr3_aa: CSVADRRTYTF; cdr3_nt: TGCAGCGTCGCGGATCGGAGGACCTACACCTTC
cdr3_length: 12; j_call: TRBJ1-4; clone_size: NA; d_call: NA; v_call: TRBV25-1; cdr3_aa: CASSEYSEKLFF; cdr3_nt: TGTGCCAGCAGTGAATATTCCGAAAAACTGTTTTTT
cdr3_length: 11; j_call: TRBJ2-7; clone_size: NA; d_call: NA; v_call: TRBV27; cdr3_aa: CASSLGYEQYF; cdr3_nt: TGTGCCAGCAGTTTAGGGTACGAGCAGTACTTC
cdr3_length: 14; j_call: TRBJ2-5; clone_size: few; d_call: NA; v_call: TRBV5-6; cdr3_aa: CASSLNRERETQYF; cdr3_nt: TGTGCCAGCAGCTTGAACAGGGAAAGGGAGACCCAGTACTTC
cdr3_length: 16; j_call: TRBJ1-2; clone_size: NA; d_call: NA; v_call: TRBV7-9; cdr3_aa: CASSLVTGQMYYGYTF; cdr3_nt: TGTGCCAGCAGCTTAGTTACAGGACAAATGTACTATGGCTACACCTTC
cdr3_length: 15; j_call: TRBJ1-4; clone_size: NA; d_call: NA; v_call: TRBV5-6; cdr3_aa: CASSLGGITNEKLFF; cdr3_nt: TGTGCCAGCAGCTTGGGAGGGATAACTAATGAAAAACTGTTTTTT
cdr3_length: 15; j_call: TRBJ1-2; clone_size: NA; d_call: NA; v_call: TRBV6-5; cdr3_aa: CASSYSPDRIYGYTF; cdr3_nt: TGTGCCAGCAGTTACTCGCCCGACAGAATCTATGGCTACACCTTC
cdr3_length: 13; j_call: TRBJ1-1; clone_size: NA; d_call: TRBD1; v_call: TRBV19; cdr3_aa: CASSSYRGDEAFF; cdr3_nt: TGTGCCAGTAGTAGTTACAGGGGGGATGAAGCTTTCTTT
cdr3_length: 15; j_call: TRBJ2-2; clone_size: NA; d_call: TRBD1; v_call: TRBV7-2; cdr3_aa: CASSPRGRGTGELFF; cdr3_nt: TGTGCCAGCAGCCCCAGGGGGCGGGGCACCGGGGAGCTGTTTTTT
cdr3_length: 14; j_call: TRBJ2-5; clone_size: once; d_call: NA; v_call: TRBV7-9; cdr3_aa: CASSSTMGVETQYF; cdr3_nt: TGTGCCAGCAGCTCCACCATGGGGGTGGAGACCCAGTACTTC
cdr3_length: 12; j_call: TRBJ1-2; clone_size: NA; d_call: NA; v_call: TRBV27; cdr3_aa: CASSYSGYGYTF; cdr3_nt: TGTGCCAGCAGTTATTCAGGTTATGGCTACACCTTC